This T cell receptor (beta chain) was sequenced during a study of OX40 agonist ivuxolimab in advanced cancers. Study-level information: As their treatment, patients were administered ivuxolimab, an agonistic anti-OX40 (CD134) antibody. Head and neck, renal cell, melanoma or hepatocellular carcinoma were the cancers that dose-escalation patients had.

The CDR3 is made up of 13 amino acids. With V trimmed by 7 bases and J by 5 bases, 6 bases remained unmatched. In germline, CDR1 is GTSNPN, CDR2 SVGIG (reference sequence). Repertoires were generated with immunoSEQ multiplex PCR, while TCRdb's copy carries only in-frame clones and drops some. The data hold about 95,000 clones, with 89% observed a single time. The chain recombines TRBV30 with TRBJ2-7, with TRBD2 identical over 12 bases. This sequence originates from an adult with an advanced solid tumor such as melanoma, head and neck, liver or kidney cancer. The sequences come from CD4+ or CD8+ T cells sorted from blood, collected in a trial of the OX40 agonist ivuxolimab. Here the CDR3 reads CAFSRTSGNEQYF. In nucleotides, the CDR3 is TGTGCCTTCTCACGGACTAGCGGGAACGAGCAGTACTTC.